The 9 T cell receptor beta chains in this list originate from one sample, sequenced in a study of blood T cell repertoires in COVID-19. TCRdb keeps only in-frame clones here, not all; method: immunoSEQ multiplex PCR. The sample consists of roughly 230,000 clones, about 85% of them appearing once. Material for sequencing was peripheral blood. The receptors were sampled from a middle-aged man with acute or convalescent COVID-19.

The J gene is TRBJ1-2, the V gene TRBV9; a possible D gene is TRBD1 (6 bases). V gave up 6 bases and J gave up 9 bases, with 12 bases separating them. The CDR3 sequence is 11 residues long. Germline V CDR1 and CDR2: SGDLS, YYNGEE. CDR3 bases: TGTGCCAGCAAACAGGGTAATCGCTACACCTTC. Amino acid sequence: CASKQGNRYTF.

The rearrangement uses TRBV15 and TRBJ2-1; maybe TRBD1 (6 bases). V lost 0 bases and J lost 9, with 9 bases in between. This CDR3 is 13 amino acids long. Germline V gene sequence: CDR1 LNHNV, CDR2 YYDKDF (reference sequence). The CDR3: CATSRDRGAEQFF. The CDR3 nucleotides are TGTGCCACCAGCAGAGACAGGGGCGCTGAGCAGTTCTTC.

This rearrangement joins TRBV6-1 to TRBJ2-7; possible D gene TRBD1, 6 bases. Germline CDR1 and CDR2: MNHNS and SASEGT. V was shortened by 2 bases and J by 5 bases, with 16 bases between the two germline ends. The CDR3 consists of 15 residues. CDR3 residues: CASSESARGTNEQYF. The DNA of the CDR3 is TGTGCCAGCAGTGAATCGGCCAGGGGAACCAACGAGCAGTACTTC.

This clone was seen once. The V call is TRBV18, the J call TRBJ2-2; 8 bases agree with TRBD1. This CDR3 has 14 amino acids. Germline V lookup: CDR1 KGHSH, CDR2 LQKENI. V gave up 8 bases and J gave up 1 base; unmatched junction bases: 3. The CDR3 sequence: CASPGTGNTGELFF. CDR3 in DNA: TGTGCCAGCCCTGGGACAGGGAACACCGGGGAGCTGTTTTTT. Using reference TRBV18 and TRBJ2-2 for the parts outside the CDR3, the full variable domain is NAGVMQNPRHLVRRRGQEARLRCSPMKGHSHVYWYRQLPEEGLKFMVYLQKENIIDESGMPKERFSAEFPKEGPSILRIQQVVRGDSAAYFCASPGTGNTGELFFGEGSRLTVL.

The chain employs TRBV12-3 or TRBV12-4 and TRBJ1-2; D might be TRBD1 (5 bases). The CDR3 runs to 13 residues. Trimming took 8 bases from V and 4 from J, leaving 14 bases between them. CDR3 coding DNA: TGTGCCAGCGCCACGACAGAGACCTATGGCTACACCTTC. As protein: CASATTETYGYTF.

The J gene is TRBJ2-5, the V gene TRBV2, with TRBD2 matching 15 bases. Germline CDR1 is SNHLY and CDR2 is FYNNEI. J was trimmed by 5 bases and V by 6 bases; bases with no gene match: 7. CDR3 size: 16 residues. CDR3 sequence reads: CASSLGLAGGRETQYF. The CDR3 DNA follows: TGTGCCAGCAGCCTCGGACTAGCGGGGGGGCGGGAGACCCAGTACTTC.

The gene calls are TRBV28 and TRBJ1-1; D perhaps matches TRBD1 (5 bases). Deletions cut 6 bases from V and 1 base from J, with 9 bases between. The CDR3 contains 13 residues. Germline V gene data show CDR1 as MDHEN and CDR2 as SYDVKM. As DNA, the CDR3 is TGTGCCAGCAGGGAAACAGGGAACACTGAAGCTTTCTTT. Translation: CASRETGNTEAFF.

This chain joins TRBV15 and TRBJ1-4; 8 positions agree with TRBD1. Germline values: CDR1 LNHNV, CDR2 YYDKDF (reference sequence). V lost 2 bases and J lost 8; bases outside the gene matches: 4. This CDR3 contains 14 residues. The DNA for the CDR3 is TGTGCCACCAGCAGACAGGGGGCCTTAGAAAAACTGTTTTTT. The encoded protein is CATSRQGALEKLFF.

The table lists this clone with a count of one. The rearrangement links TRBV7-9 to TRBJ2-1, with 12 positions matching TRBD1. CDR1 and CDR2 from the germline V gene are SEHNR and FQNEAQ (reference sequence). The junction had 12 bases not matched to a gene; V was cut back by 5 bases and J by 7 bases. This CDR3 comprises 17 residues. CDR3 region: CASSPTQGQGAGNEQFF. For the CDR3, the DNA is TGTGCCAGCAGCCCGACCCAGGGACAGGGGGCCGGTAATGAGCAGTTCTTC.